These 4 T cell receptor beta chains came from one sample sequenced in a study of T cells after yellow fever vaccination. TCRdb reprocessed the 5' RACE reads via MiXCR and lists one record per CDR3 protein. The sample lists some 600,000 distinct CDR3 sequences; more than 9% were seen once. Sequenced here: PBMCs, sampled on the day of the yellow fever booster vaccination. These receptors all stem from a man aged 25-45 years who received the YFV17D yellow fever vaccine.

This chain's CDR3 is CASTTGLANSGELFF. The CDR3 DNA follows: TGTGCCAGCACGACGGGCCTAGCGAATTCCGGGGAGCTGTTTTTT. J is TRBJ2-2 and V is TRBV6-1, with D possibly TRBD2 on 6 matching bases. Trimming took 7 bases from V and 6 from J, leaving 18 bases between them. This CDR3 spans 15 amino acids. Germline V gene data show CDR1 as MNHNS and CDR2 as SASEGT.

This clonotype was recorded a few times. V usage is TRBV18 and J usage is TRBJ2-1; either TRBD1 or TRBD2 may supply D (5 bases each). V lost 6 bases and J 9 bases, leaving 18 bases between the germline ends. Germline V CDR1 and CDR2: KGHSH, LQKENI. The CDR3 runs 14 residues. CDR3 region: CASSDQTGRGEQFF. As DNA, the CDR3 is TGTGCCAGCTCCGACCAAACAGGCCGGGGTGAGCAGTTCTTC.

The chain recombines TRBV6-5 with TRBJ1-5; TRBD1 is a possible D gene (5 bases). The length of the CDR3 is 15 residues. The V end lost 2 bases, the J end lost 3 bases, and 11 bases lay between the germline ends. Germline V lookup: CDR1 MNHEY, CDR2 SVGAGI. DNA for the CDR3: TGTGCCAGCAGTTACGACAGAACGTCCAATCAGCCCCAGCATTTT. Translating it yields CASSYDRTSNQPQHF.

The table lists this clonotype with many counts. J is TRBJ2-5 and V is TRBV5-1; D tentatively reads TRBD1 or TRBD2 (5 bases each). This CDR3 contains 12 residues. From germline, CDR1 is SGHRS and CDR2 YFSETQ. V lost 4 bases, J lost 5 bases, and 9 bases lay in between. The CDR3 DNA is TGCGCCAGCAGCCGGTGGGGGGAGACCCAGTACTTC. The encoded protein is CASSRWGETQYF.